This TCR beta chain was recovered during a study of blood T cell repertoires in COVID-19. Study background: Specimens from acute and convalescent COVID-19 originated in the United States, Italy and Spain. Sources were T cells, B-cell-depleted T cells, or PBMCs; the material itself was cDNA or gDNA.

Germline V gives CDR1 SGHTS, CDR2 YDEGEE. This CDR3 is built from 14 residues. Trimming removed 4 bases from V and 3 bases from J, with 13 bases in between. As originally analysed: Amplification with reference gene primers provided the estimates of nucleated cell counts. The protocol was immunoSEQ multiplex PCR, while the TCRdb copy is restricted to in-frame clones and leaves out a portion. V, J and clone size are taken as reported in that table, and D and trimming were inferred from the DNA itself. The top ten hold 8% to 10% of the sample, which has 180,000 or so clones, 80% to 90% seen once. J is TRBJ1-1 and V is TRBV5-8; D is perhaps TRBD1 (6 bases). The receptor was isolated from a man aged 55 to 69 with acute or convalescent COVID-19. Sequenced material: peripheral blood. The CDR3 sequence is CASSVPTGYTEAFF. The CDR3, as DNA: TGTGCCAGCAGCGTCCCTACAGGGTACACTGAAGCTTTCTTT.